This T cell receptor (beta chain) was documented in a study of shared clonotypes between healthy human individuals. About the study: Contributing individuals were two females and a few males aged 18 to 49.

Study results and caveats: The represented genetic and exposure-history diversity was limited by the small number of donors.

This clone came up many times. Its antigen is unknown. The length of the CDR3 is 16 residues. Germline lookup yields CDR1 SNHLY and CDR2 FYNNEI. With 1 base clipped from V and 7 bases from J, the junction kept 11 bases outside the gene matches. What was sequenced on ten immunoSEQ deep assay plates was unsorted PBMC DNA. This table comes from immunoSEQ multiplex PCR, and its TCRdb copy is limited to in-frame clones, with some not included. Of roughly 450,000 clones in the sample, roughly 78% were seen once. Sequenced input: PBMCs. This sequence originates from a middle-aged woman in good health. Some clones in this sample may be carry-over from other donors' samples. The V call is TRBV2, the J call TRBJ2-7; the match to TRBD2 covers 9 bases. This chain's CDR3 is CASSEVGSSGDKEQYF. The CDR3 DNA follows: TGTGCCAGCAGTGAAGTCGGGTCTAGCGGGGACAAGGAGCAGTACTTC.